The present entry profiles one T cell receptor beta chain with its context. There are a few counts of this clonotype. Its antigen specificity is not known. No quality values exist for individual bases; no much larger clone is one base distant. TCRbeta-specific cDNA was reverse-transcribed from 500 ng total RNA using a constant-region primer and ProtoScript II reverse transcriptase. Construction of the TCRbeta libraries relied on three nested rounds of multiplex PCR, following a slightly modified ARM-PCR procedure. Multiplex TRBV1-TRBV30 forward primers and a Cbeta reverse primer were used in the first two PCR rounds, each of which was run for approximately 10 cycles. A final 25-cycle PCR with Deep VentR polymerase added sample barcodes and Illumina adapters. Before sequencing, amplicons between 200 and 500 bp were purified from gel using a QIAquick gel extraction kit. TCRbeta amplicons were sequenced on an Illumina HiSeq 2500 with 250-bp paired-end reads. On the authors' methods: Quality trimming of reads was performed with Trimmomatic v0.33, and paired reads were merged with FLASH v1.2.11 so that full CDR3 sequences could be recovered. V, D and J germline segments were assigned to the rearranged TCRbeta sequences by MiGEC v1.2.1b. Clonotype statistics and Shannon-Wiener diversity indices were calculated with VDJtools v1.0.0. Except for diversity analysis, only each sample's 250 most abundant clonotypes were used in subsequent analyses to reduce sampling bias. TCRdb trimmed the raw reads at Q25, called clones with MiXCR and kept productive beta chains. Each record represents a unique CDR3 protein, reported with the most common genes and DNA among its rows. The V and J calls were not made by the authors but by TCRdb's processing. Recorded for this sample are just over 300,000 distinct CDR3 sequences; almost 60% of them occurred a single time. The ten top clones hold approximately 17% of the sample.

Here V drops 0 bases and J drops 8 bases, and the junction holds 22 bases not matched to any gene. From a lookup of the germline V gene, CDR1 and CDR2 are MGHRA and YSYEKL. The CDR3 contains 20 residues, cysteine and phenylalanine counted. Of all the DNA, just the CDR3 is kept, 60 bases in frame from base 1. Blood RNA was extracted from unsorted whole blood using TRIzol reagent, and germline DNA was obtained with the DNeasy Blood & Tissue kit. At the time of sampling, the patients were treatment-naive and had chronic HBV infection. Before surgery, approximately 3.6 milliliters of peripheral blood were drawn into K2EDTA tubes. These data belong to a study of tumor-infiltrating lymphocytes in primary liver carcinoma (TCRdb year 2017). About the investigation overall: A few patients with histopathologically diagnosed primary liver carcinoma underwent surgical resection in China between November 2015 and March 2016. Of the five patients (three men and two women, aged 30 to 69 years), four had hepatocellular carcinoma and one had combined HCC and intrahepatic cholangiocarcinoma. The tumors of the five patients were staged as T1-T3 N0M0, with maximum diameters ranging from 4.2 to 10 cm. Each sample produced about 3.5 to 8 million productive TCRbeta reads, and read depth showed no significant difference between tissue types. Across five regions of each liver tumor, along with adjacent normal tissue and blood, the study brought together TCRbeta repertoire sequencing, expression microarrays and whole-exome sequencing. A total of around 35 specimens from 5 patients, comprising 25 or so tumor regions, 5 adjacent noncancerous liver tissues and 5 peripheral blood samples, were covered by TCRbeta repertoire sequencing. Technical replicate repertoires showed high reproducibility, with mean shared-clone rates roughly 0.87 and correlation coefficients above 0.98.

Here is what the overall study found, with its caveats: The top 250 clones made up a significantly larger repertoire fraction in tumors than in blood (p = 0.039). Only a few patients were included in the study, and the authors note that the findings should be validated in a larger study. Because only the TCR beta chain was sequenced and unpaired alpha chains were not captured, true repertoire diversity is likely underestimated. Comparison of CD4+ and CD8+ T cell repertoires was precluded by the use of bulk unsorted samples. Repertoire overlap was found to be higher between tumor regions (mean around 35%) than between tumor-adjacent (about 17%) or tumor-blood (approximately 15%) pairs, consistent with antigen-driven expansion.

The receptor's source is a woman aged 30 to 39 with primary liver carcinoma and hepatitis B virus infection. Recombination linked TRBV4-1 to TRBJ2-1; 7 central bases correspond to TRBD2. The sequencing input was peripheral blood. The CDR3 here reads CASSQDGAGRETATVDEQFF. The sequence in DNA is TGCGCCAGCAGCCAAGATGGGGCGGGGCGGGAGACCGCCACCGTCGATGAGCAGTTCTTC.